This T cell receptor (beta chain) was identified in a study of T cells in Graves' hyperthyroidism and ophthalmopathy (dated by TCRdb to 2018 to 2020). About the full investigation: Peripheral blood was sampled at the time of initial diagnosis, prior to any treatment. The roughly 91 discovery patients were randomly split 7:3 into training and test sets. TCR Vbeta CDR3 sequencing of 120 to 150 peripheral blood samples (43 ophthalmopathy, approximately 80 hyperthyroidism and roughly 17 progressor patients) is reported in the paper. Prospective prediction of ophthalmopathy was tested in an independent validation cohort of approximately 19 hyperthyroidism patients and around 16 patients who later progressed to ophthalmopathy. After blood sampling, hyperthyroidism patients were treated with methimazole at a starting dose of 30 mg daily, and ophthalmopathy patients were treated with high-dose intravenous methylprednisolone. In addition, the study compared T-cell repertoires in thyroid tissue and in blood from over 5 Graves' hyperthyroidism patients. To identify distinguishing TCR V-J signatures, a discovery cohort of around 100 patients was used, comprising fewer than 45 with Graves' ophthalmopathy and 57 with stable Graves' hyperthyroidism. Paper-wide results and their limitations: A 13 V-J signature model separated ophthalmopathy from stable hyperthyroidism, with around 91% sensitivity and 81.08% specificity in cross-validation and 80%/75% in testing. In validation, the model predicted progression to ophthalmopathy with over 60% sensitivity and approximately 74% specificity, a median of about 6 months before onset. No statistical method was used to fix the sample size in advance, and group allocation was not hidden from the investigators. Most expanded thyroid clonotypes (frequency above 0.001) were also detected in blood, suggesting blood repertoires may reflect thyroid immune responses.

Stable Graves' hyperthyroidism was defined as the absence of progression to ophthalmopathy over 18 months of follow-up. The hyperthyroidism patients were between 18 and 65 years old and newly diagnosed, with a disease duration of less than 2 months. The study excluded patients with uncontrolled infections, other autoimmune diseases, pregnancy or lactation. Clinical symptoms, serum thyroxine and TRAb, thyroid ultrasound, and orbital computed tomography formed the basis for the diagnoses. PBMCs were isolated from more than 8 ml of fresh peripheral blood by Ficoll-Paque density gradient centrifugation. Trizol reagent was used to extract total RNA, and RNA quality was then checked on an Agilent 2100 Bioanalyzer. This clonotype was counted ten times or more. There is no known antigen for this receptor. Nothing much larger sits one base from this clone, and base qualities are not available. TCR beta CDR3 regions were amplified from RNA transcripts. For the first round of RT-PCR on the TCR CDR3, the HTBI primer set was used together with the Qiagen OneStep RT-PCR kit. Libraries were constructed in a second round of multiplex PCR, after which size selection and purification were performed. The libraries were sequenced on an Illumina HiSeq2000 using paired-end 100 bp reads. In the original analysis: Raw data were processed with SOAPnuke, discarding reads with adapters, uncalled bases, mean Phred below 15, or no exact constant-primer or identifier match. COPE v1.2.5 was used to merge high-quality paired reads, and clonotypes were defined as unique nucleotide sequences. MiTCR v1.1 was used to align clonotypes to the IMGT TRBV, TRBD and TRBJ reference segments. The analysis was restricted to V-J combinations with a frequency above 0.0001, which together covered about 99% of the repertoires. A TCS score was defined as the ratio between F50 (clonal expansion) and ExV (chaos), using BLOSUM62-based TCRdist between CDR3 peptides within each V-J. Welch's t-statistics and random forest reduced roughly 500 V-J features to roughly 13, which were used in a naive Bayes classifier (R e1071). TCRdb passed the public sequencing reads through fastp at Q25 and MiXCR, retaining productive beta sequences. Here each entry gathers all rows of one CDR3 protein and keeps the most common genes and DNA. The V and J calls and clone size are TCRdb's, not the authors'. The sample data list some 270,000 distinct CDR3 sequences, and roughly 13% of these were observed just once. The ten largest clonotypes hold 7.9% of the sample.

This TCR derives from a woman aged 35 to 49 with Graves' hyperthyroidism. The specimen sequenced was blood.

The CDR3: CASGGNVGQLYGYTF. The DNA sequence reads TGTGCCAGCGGAGGTAACGTGGGACAGCTCTATGGCTACACCTTC. The chain is encoded by TRBV2 joined to TRBJ1-2, and 7 junction bases match TRBD1. From the cysteine through the phenylalanine, the CDR3 covers 15 amino acids. The CDR3 DNA has 45 bases and is translated from base 1. Based on the germline V gene, the CDR1 and CDR2 sequences are SNHLY and FYNNEI. V is trimmed back by 8 bases and J by 4 bases, and the junction contains 13 bases that no gene match accounts for.